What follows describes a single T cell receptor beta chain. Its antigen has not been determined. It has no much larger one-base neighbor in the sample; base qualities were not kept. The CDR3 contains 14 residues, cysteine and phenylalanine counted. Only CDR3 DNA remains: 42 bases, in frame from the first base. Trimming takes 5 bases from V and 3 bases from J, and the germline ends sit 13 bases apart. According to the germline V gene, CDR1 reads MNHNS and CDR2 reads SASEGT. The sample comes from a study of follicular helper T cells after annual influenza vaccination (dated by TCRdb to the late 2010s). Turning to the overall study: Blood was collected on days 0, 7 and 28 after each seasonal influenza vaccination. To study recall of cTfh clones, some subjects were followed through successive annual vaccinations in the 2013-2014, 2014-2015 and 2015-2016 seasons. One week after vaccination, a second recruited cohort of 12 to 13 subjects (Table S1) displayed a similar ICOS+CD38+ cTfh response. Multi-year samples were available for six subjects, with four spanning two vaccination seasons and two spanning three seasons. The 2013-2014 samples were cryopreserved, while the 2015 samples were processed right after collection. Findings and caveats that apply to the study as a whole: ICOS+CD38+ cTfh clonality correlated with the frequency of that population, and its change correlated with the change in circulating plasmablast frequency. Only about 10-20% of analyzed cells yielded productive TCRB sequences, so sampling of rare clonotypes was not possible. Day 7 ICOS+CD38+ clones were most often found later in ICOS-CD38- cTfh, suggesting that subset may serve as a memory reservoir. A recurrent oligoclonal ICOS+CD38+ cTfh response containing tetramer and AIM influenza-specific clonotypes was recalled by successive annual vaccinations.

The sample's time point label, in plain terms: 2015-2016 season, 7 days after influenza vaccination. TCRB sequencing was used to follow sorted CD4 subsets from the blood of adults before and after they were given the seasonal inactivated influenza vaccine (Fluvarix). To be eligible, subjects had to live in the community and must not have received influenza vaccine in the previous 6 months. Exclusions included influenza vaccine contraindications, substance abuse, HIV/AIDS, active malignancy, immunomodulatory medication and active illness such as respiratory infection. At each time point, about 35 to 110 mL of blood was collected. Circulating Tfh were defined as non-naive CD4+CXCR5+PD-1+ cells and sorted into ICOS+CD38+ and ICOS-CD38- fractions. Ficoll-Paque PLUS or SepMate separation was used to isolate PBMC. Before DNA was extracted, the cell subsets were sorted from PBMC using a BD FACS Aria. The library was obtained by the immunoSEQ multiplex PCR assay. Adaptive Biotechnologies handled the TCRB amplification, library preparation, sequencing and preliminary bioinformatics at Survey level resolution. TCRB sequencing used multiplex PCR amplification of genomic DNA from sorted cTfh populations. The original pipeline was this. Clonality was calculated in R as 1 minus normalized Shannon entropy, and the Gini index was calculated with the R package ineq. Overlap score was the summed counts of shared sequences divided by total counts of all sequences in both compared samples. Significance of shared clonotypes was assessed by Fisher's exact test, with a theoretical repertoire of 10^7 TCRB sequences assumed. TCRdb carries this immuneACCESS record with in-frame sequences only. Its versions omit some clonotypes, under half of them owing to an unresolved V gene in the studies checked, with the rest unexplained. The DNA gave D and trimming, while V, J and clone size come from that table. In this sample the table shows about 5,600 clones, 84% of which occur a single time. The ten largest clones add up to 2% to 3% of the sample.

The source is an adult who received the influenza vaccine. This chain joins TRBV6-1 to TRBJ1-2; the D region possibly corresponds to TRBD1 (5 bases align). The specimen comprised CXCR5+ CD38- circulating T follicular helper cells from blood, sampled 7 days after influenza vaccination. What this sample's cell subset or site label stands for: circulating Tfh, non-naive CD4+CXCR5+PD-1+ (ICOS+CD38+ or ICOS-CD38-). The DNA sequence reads TGTGCCAGCAGTCCCCTCCGGGGCGACTATGGCTACACCTTC. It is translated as CASSPLRGDYGYTF.